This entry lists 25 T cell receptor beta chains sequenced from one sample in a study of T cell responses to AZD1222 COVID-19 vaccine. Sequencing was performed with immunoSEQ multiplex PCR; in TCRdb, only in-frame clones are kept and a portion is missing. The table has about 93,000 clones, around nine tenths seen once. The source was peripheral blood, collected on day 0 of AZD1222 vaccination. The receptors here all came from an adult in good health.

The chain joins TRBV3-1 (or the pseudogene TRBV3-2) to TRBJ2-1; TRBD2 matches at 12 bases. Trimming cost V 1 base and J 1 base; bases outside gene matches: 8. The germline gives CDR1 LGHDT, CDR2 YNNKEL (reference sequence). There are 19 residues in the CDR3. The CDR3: CASSQAFLAGGPSYNEQFF. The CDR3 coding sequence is TGTGCCAGCAGCCAAGCGTTTCTAGCGGGAGGGCCTTCCTACAATGAGCAGTTCTTC.

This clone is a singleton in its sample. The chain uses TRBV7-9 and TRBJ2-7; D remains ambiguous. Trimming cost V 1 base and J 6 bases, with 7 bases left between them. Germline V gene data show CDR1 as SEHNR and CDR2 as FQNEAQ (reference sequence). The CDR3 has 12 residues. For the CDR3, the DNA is TGTGCCAGCAGCTTAGAGCAGTCCGAGCAGTACTTC. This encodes CASSLEQSEQYF. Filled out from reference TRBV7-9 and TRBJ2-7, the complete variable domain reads DTGVSQNPRHKITKRGQNVTFRCDPISEHNRLYWYRQTLGQGPEFLTYFQNEAQLEKSRLLSDRFSAERPKGSFSTLEIQRTEQGDSAMYLCASSLEQSEQYFGPGTRLTVT.

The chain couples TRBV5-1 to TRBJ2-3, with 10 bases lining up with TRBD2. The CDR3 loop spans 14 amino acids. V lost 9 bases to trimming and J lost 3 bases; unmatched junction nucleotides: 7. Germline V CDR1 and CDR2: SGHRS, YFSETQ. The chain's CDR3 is CATREGLATDTQYF. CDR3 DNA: TGCGCCACCAGGGAGGGACTAGCGACAGATACGCAGTATTTT.

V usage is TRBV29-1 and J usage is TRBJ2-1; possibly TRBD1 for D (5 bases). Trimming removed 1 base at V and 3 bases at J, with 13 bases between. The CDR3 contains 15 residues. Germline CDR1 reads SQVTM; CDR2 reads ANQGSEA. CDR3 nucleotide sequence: TGCAGCGTTGAAGGGGGCGGCTTGGGCTACAATGAGCAGTTCTTC. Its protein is CSVEGGGLGYNEQFF.

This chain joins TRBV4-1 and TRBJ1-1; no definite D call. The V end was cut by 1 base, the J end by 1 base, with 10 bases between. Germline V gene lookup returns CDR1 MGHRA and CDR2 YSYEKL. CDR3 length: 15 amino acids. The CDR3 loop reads CASSQARLANTEAFF. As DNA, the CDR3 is TGCGCCAGCAGCCAAGCGCGATTAGCGAACACTGAAGCTTTCTTT.

CDR3 amino acids: CASSWNPSGETQYF. In DNA, the CDR3 is TGTGCCAGCAGCTGGAATCCCTCAGGGGAGACCCAGTACTTC. This sequence joins TRBV7-8 and TRBJ2-5, with D possibly matching TRBD1 (5 bases). Trimming cost V 4 bases and J 5 bases, with 14 bases left between them. Germline lookup yields CDR1 SGHVS and CDR2 FQNEAQ. The CDR3 contains 14 residues.

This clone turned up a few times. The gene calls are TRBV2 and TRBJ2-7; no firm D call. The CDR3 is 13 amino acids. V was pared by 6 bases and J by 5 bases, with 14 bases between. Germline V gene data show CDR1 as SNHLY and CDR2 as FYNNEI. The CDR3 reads CASSAVIAHEQYF. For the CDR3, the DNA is TGTGCCAGCAGCGCAGTCATTGCGCACGAGCAGTACTTC.

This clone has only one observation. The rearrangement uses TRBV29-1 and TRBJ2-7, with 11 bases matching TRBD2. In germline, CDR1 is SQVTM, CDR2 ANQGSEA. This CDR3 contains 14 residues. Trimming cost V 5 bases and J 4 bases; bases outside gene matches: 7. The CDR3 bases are TGCAGCGTTAAGACCGGGACTAGCGGTTACGAGCAGTACTTC. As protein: CSVKTGTSGYEQYF.

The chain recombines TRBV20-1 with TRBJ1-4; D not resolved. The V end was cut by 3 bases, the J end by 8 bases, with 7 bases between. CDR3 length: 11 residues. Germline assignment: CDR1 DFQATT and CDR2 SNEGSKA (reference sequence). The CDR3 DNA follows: TGCAGTGCTAGCACGGAGGAAAAACTGTTTTTT. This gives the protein CSASTEEKLFF.

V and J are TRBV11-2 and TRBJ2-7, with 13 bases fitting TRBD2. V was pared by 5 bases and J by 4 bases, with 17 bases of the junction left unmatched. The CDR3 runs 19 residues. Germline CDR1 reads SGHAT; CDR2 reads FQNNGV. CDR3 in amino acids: CASSRPPGTSGKQGYEQYF. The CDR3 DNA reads TGTGCCAGCAGCCGACCGCCCGGGACTAGCGGGAAACAAGGGTACGAGCAGTACTTC.

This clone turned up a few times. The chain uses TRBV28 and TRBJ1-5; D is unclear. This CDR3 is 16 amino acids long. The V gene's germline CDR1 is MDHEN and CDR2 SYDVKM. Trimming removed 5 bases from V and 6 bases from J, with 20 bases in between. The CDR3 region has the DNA TGTGCCAGCAGTAAACTCGGGGATGTAAGGCGTCAGCCCCAGCATTTT. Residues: CASSKLGDVRRQPQHF.

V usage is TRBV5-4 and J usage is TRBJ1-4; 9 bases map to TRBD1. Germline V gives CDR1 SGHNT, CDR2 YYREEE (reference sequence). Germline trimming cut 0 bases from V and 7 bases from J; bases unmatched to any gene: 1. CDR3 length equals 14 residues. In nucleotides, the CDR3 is TGTGCCAGCAGCTTGGGACAGGGGGTTGAAAAACTGTTTTTT. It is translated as CASSLGQGVEKLFF.

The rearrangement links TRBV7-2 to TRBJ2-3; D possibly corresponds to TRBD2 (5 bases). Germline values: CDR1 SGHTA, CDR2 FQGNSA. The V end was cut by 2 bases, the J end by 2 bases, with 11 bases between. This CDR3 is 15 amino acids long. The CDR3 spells CASSLFEGSTDTQYF. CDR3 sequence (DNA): TGTGCCAGCAGCTTATTCGAGGGCTCCACAGATACGCAGTATTTT.

The CDR3 spells CSASMVGQASSYEQYF. DNA for the CDR3: TGCAGTGCTAGTATGGTTGGGCAGGCAAGCTCCTACGAGCAGTACTTC. The chain employs TRBV20-1 and TRBJ2-7, with no clear D. Germline lookup yields CDR1 DFQATT and CDR2 SNEGSKA (reference sequence). The length of the CDR3 is 16 residues. V lost 3 bases to trimming and J lost 0 bases, with 18 bases between them.

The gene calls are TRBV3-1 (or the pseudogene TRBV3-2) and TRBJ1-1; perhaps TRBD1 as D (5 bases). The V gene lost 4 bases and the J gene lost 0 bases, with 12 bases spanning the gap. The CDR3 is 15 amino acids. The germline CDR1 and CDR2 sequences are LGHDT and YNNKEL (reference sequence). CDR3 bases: TGTGCCAGCAGCCCTTCGGGGACCTTGAACACTGAAGCTTTCTTT. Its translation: CASSPSGTLNTEAFF.

CDR3 DNA sequence: TGTGCCAGCAGTGAATTCCCCCTGAGGGGCACCGGGGAGCTGTTTTTT. This sequence encodes CASSEFPLRGTGELFF. V and J are TRBV25-1 and TRBJ2-2, with D perhaps matching TRBD1 or TRBD2 (5 bases each). Deletions cut 1 base from V and 4 bases from J, with 13 bases between. The CDR3 runs to 16 residues. Germline V CDR1 and CDR2: MGHDK, SYGVNS. The entire variable domain, with the rest obtained from reference TRBV25-1 and TRBJ2-2, is as follows: EADIYQTPRYLVIGTGKKITLECSQTMGHDKMYWYQQDPGMELHLIHYSYGVNSTEKGDLSSESTVSRIRTEHFPLTLESARPSHTSQYLCASSEFPLRGTGELFFGEGSRLTVL.

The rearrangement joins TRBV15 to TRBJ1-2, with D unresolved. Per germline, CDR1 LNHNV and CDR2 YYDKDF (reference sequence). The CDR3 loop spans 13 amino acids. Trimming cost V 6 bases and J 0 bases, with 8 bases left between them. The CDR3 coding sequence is TGTGCCACCAGAGGGCAGGCTAACTATGGCTACACCTTC. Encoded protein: CATRGQANYGYTF.

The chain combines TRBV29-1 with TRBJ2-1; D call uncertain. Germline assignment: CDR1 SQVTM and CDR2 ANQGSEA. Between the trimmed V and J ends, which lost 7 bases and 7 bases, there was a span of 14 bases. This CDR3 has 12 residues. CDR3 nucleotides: TGCAGCGCGACGGACGGGTGGAATGAGCAGTTCTTC. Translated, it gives CSATDGWNEQFF.

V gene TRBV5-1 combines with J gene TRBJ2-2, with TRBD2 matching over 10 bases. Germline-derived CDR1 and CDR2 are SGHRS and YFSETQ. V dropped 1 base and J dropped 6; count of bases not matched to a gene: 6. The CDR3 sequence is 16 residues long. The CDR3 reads CASSLTASGGPGELFF. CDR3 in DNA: TGCGCCAGCAGCTTGACGGCTAGCGGGGGCCCCGGGGAGCTGTTTTTT.

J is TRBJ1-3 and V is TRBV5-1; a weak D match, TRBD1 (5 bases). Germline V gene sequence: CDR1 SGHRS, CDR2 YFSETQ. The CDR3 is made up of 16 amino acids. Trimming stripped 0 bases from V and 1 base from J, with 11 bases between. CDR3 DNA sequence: TGCGCCAGCAGCTTGGGACCACGGGGGTCTGGAAACACCATATATTTT. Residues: CASSLGPRGSGNTIYF.

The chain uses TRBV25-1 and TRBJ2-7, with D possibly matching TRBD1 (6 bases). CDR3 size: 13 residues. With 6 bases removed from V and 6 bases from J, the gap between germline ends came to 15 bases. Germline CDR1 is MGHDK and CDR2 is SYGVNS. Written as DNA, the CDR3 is TGTGCCAGCAGCGAGGGGGATCTAGGCGAGCAGTACTTC. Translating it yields CASSEGDLGEQYF.

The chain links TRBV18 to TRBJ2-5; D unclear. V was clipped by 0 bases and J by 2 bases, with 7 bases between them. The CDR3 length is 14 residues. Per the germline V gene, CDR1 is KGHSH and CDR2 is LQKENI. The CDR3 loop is CASSPPGTQETQYF. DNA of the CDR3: TGTGCCAGCTCACCACCGGGCACTCAAGAGACCCAGTACTTC.

This CDR3 is CASSPGQGYQPQHF. The CDR3 DNA is TGTGCCAGCAGCCCGGGACAGGGGTATCAGCCCCAGCATTTT. The V call is TRBV11-2, the J call TRBJ1-5; 10 bases are shared with TRBD1. With V trimmed by 5 bases and J by 5 bases, 3 bases remained unmatched. CDR3 length: 14 residues. The V gene's germline CDR1 is SGHAT and CDR2 FQNNGV.

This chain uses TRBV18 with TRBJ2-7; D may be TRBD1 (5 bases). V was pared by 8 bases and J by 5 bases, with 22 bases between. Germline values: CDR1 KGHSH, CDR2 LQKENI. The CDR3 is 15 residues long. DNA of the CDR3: TGTGCCAGCGAGGTGGGGTTGGCAGGGCTCAACGAGCAGTACTTC. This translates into CASEVGLAGLNEQYF. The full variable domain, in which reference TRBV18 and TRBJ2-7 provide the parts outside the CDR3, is NAGVMQNPRHLVRRRGQEARLRCSPMKGHSHVYWYRQLPEEGLKFMVYLQKENIIDESGMPKERFSAEFPKEGPSILRIQQVVRGDSAAYFCASEVGLAGLNEQYFGPGTRLTVT.

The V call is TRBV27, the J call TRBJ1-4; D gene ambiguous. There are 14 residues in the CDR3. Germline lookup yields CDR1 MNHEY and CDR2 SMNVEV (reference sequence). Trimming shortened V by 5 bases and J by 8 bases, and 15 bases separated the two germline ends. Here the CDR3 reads CASSPRGVREKLFF. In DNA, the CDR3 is TGTGCCAGCAGTCCACGGGGTGTTAGGGAAAAACTGTTTTTT.